Shown below are 20 T cell receptor beta chains from a single sample sequenced in a study of blood T cell repertoires in COVID-19. The data were produced by immunoSEQ multiplex PCR, yet TCRdb's version contains in-frame clones alone and is incomplete. The sample lists about 64,000 clones, roughly 90% seen once, with 9.1% in the top ten. The sample consisted of peripheral blood. The receptors were sampled from a woman aged 80 or over with active COVID-19.

The V gene is TRBV28, the J gene TRBJ2-4; TRBD1 matches at 7 bases. Germline V lookup: CDR1 MDHEN, CDR2 SYDVKM. The trim removed 3 bases at V and 5 bases at J, leaving 4 bases unmatched. The CDR3 consists of 14 residues. CDR3 loop: CASSFQTGQNIQYF. DNA for the CDR3: TGTGCCAGCAGTTTCCAGACAGGGCAAAACATTCAGTACTTC.

V and J are TRBV14 and TRBJ2-3; D remains unclear. With 0 bases removed from V and 3 bases from J, the gap between germline ends came to 7 bases. CDR3 length: 14 residues. CDR1 and CDR2 from the germline V gene are SGHDN and FVKESK. The CDR3 region has the DNA TGTGCCAGCAGCCAAGATCGAACTACAGATACGCAGTATTTT. As protein: CASSQDRTTDTQYF.

This clone was counted a single time. V and J are TRBV14 and TRBJ2-7; possible D gene TRBD1, 5 bases. The length of the CDR3 is 17 residues. V was trimmed by 0 bases and J by 0 bases, leaving 15 bases between them. The germline CDR1 and CDR2 sequences are SGHDN and FVKESK. CDR3 loop: CASSQDRAGAGSYEQYF. The CDR3 DNA reads TGTGCCAGCAGCCAAGATCGGGCTGGGGCTGGCTCCTACGAGCAGTACTTC.

V gene TRBV10-2 combines with J gene TRBJ2-2; 9 nucleotides match TRBD1. In germline, CDR1 is WSHSY, CDR2 SAAADI. This CDR3 has 15 amino acids. J lost 1 base, V lost 7 bases, and 4 bases had no gene match. DNA for the CDR3: TGCGCCAGCAACCCGGGACAGGGGAACACCGGGGAGCTGTTTTTT. Residues: CASNPGQGNTGELFF.

This clone was seen a single time. One end of the junction fails to match germline, which may point to a read error. V is TRBV7-2 and J is TRBJ2-7; 9 positions match TRBD2. This CDR3 is built from 12 residues. Germline CDR1 SGHTA, CDR2 FQGNSA. CDR3 DNA sequence: TGTGCCAGCAGCTTACGAGCGGGGGGCTTCGTCTTC. Residues: CASSLRAGGFVF.

The CDR3 is CASKHRGQQPQHF. The CDR3 DNA reads TGTGCCAGCAAGCACAGGGGGCAACAGCCCCAGCATTTT. The chain has TRBV2 and TRBJ1-5; 9 bases agree with TRBD1. With 7 bases clipped from V and 7 bases from J, the junction kept 5 bases outside the gene matches. Germline lookup yields CDR1 SNHLY and CDR2 FYNNEI. CDR3 length: 13 residues.

J is TRBJ1-6 and V is TRBV16, with no clear D. V was cut by 6 bases and J by 2 bases, with 23 bases left in between. The germline V gene encodes CDR1 KGHSY and CDR2 FQNENV. CDR3 length equals 19 residues. The CDR3 is CASSLVGRKSGPYNSPLHF. DNA of the CDR3: TGTGCCAGCAGTCTCGTGGGTAGGAAGTCAGGCCCCTATAATTCACCCCTCCACTTT. Combining the CDR3 with reference TRBV16 and TRBJ1-6 gives the whole variable domain GEEVAQTPKHLVRGEGQKAKLYCAPIKGHSYVFWYQQVLKNEFKFLISFQNENVFDETGMPKERFSAKCLPNSPCSLEIQATKLEDSAVYFCASSLVGRKSGPYNSPLHFGNGTRLTVT.

This chain uses TRBV28 with TRBJ1-5; possible D gene TRBD1, 6 bases. The CDR3 contains 16 residues. V lost 4 bases and J lost 4, with 17 bases in between. The germline V gene has CDR1 MDHEN and CDR2 SYDVKM. The CDR3: CASSSKPQGLNQPQHF. The DNA of the CDR3 is TGTGCCAGCAGTTCCAAGCCCCAGGGGCTAAATCAGCCCCAGCATTTT. The whole variable domain, filled in from reference TRBV28 and TRBJ1-5, reads DVKVTQSSRYLVKRTGEKVFLECVQDMDHENMFWYRQDPGLGLRLIYFSYDVKMKEKGDIPEGYSVSREKKERFSLILESASTNQTSMYLCASSSKPQGLNQPQHFGDGTRLSIL.

The rearrangement uses TRBV24-1 and TRBJ2-1, with 15 bases identical to TRBD2. The V gene end was trimmed by 7 bases and the J gene end by 4 bases; junction bases not matched to a gene: 1. The CDR3 consists of 15 residues. Germline CDR1 is KGHDR and CDR2 is SFDVKD. CDR3 DNA sequence: TGTGCCACCAGGGGACTAGCGGGAGGTTACAATGAGCAGTTCTTC. Its protein is CATRGLAGGYNEQFF.

The chain recombines TRBV29-1 with TRBJ2-1; D is possibly TRBD1 (5 bases). V lost 3 bases to trimming and J lost 2 bases, with 11 bases between them. Germline assignment: CDR1 SQVTM and CDR2 ANQGSEA. The CDR3 covers 14 residues. Written as DNA, the CDR3 is TGCAGCGTTGATTCAGGGATCGCCTACAATGAGCAGTTCTTC. It specifies CSVDSGIAYNEQFF.

The gene calls are TRBV5-6 and TRBJ2-7, with 8 positions matching TRBD1. Germline V CDR1 and CDR2: SGHDT, YYEEEE. This CDR3 region has 15 residues. J was trimmed by 5 bases and V by 4 bases; bases with no gene match: 11. The CDR3 sequence is CASSPRGQGRDEQYF. The CDR3 DNA is TGTGCCAGCAGCCCCCGAGGACAGGGCAGGGACGAGCAGTACTTC.

The V and J genes are TRBV27 and TRBJ2-2; D gene uncertain. Germline loops: CDR1 MNHEY, CDR2 SMNVEV (reference sequence). V was trimmed by 3 bases and J by 0 bases, leaving 5 bases between them. CDR3 length: 14 residues. The CDR3 is CASSLGTNTGELFF. Written as DNA, the CDR3 is TGTGCCAGCAGTTTGGGCACGAACACCGGGGAGCTGTTTTTT.

V gene TRBV12-3 or TRBV12-4 combines with J gene TRBJ2-3; TRBD1 might be the D (5 bases). Trimming took 4 bases from V and 3 from J, leaving 8 bases between them. The CDR3 sequence is 13 residues long. CDR3 sequence reads: CASSSDSTDTQYF. DNA of the CDR3: TGTGCCAGCAGTTCTGACAGTACAGATACGCAGTATTTT.

This chain joins TRBV7-2 and TRBJ2-3; no definite D call. CDR3 length equals 14 residues. Trimming removed 5 bases from V and 0 bases from J, with 9 bases in between. CDR1 SGHTA and CDR2 FQGNSA come from the germline V gene. DNA of the CDR3: TGTGCCAGCAGCAGAGGATCTAGCACAGATACGCAGTATTTT. Residues: CASSRGSSTDTQYF.

This clone was seen a single time. The chain couples TRBV3-1 (or the pseudogene TRBV3-2) to TRBJ1-6, with D possibly TRBD1 on 5 matching bases. This CDR3 spans 15 amino acids. Germline V gene lookup returns CDR1 LGHDT and CDR2 YNNKEL (reference sequence). Trimming cost V 4 bases and J 9 bases, with 16 bases left between them. CDR3 protein: CASSRTGVFGSPLHF. CDR3 DNA: TGTGCCAGCAGCCGGACGGGGGTTTTTGGTTCACCCCTCCACTTT.

The chain links TRBV19 to TRBJ1-3, with 8 bases fitting TRBD1. The CDR3 runs 15 residues. With V trimmed by 4 bases and J by 1 base, 3 bases remained unmatched. Germline V gene sequence: CDR1 LNHDA, CDR2 SQIVND (reference sequence). CDR3 DNA sequence: TGTGCCAGTAGTACGGGGACAGGTTCTGGAAACACCATATATTTT. Encoded protein: CASSTGTGSGNTIYF.

This rearrangement joins TRBV28 to TRBJ1-1; the D is unclear. V lost 6 bases and J lost 3, with 20 bases in between. Germline lookup yields CDR1 MDHEN and CDR2 SYDVKM. The CDR3 length is 16 residues. Here the CDR3 DNA reads TGTGCCAGCAGACGAGGAGCGGGCTATGGGGACACTGAAGCTTTCTTT. Translating it yields CASRRGAGYGDTEAFF.

The chain employs TRBV5-8 and TRBJ2-3; 13 positions agree with TRBD2. The germline V gene encodes CDR1 SGHTS and CDR2 YDEGEE. The length of the CDR3 is 15 residues. Trimming at V came to 4 bases and at J to 4 bases, leaving 3 bases not matched to a gene. CDR3 coding DNA: TGTGCCAGCAGCAAACTAGCGGGAGGGCCAGATACGCAGTATTTT. This codes for CASSKLAGGPDTQYF.

V usage is TRBV24-1 and J usage is TRBJ2-5, with 10 bases matching TRBD1. Trimming took 9 bases from V and 6 from J; bases not matched to a gene: 9. Germline V lookup: CDR1 KGHDR, CDR2 SFDVKD. The CDR3 loop spans 14 amino acids. The CDR3 loop is CATGGTGEVKTQYF. CDR3 DNA sequence: TGTGCCACCGGGGGGACAGGGGAGGTAAAGACCCAGTACTTC.

This clone has just a few counts. The chain combines TRBV10-3 with TRBJ2-5; D possibly corresponds to TRBD2 (6 bases). The germline CDR1 and CDR2 sequences are ENHRY and SYGVKD. Trimming shortened V by 3 bases and J by 4 bases, and 9 bases separated the two germline ends. This CDR3 comprises 13 residues. CDR3 residues: CAISDTSSETQYF. CDR3 sequence (DNA): TGTGCCATCAGTGACACTAGCTCAGAGACCCAGTACTTC.